Shown below are 13 T cell receptor beta chains from a single sample sequenced in a study of blood T cell repertoires in COVID-19. Clones were read by immunoSEQ multiplex PCR, and TCRdb kept only the in-frame ones, dropping some. The sample yields around 350,000 clones, about 87% seen once. Sequencing was performed on peripheral blood. The receptors shown here come from a human donor in a cohort sampled during active COVID-19.

The J gene is TRBJ2-5, the V gene TRBV19; D unresolved. CDR3 length equals 16 residues. The germline CDR1 and CDR2 sequences are LNHDA and SQIVND (reference sequence). Trimming took 5 bases from V and 0 from J, leaving 16 bases between them. The CDR3 here is CASSHGPGTNQETQYF. For the CDR3, the DNA is TGTGCCAGTAGTCATGGTCCGGGTACTAACCAAGAGACCCAGTACTTC.

The genes are TRBV11-2 and TRBJ2-3, with 10 positions matching TRBD2. Losses at the gene ends were 6 bases for V and 15 bases for J; bases not matched to a gene: 9. The CDR3 sequence is 12 residues long. CDR1 SGHAT and CDR2 FQNNGV come from the germline V gene. This CDR3 is CASSRSGGRGYF. DNA of the CDR3: TGTGCCAGCAGTCGTAGCGGGGGGCGGGGATATTTT.

The rearrangement joins TRBV5-5 to TRBJ2-7, with TRBD1 matching over 8 bases. This CDR3 spans 17 amino acids. V shed 5 bases, J shed 0 bases, and the junction held 13 bases outside the gene matches. Germline V gene data show CDR1 as SGHKS and CDR2 as YYEKEE (reference sequence). The CDR3 sequence: CASSIRPGQENSYEQYF. For the CDR3, the DNA is TGTGCCAGCAGTATTCGTCCGGGACAGGAAAACTCCTACGAGCAGTACTTC.

CDR3 region: CASSYPGQGKETQYF. CDR3 DNA sequence: TGTGCCAGCAGTTACCCCGGACAGGGGAAAGAGACCCAGTACTTC. This chain uses TRBV6-6 with TRBJ2-5; 9 bases are a match to TRBD1. With V trimmed by 2 bases and J by 3 bases, 4 bases remained unmatched. The CDR3 extends over 15 amino acids. CDR1 and CDR2 (germline): MNHNY, SVGAGI (reference sequence).

V usage is TRBV28 and J usage is TRBJ1-2; 7 positions agree with TRBD1. CDR1 and CDR2 from the germline V gene are MDHEN and SYDVKM. The CDR3 consists of 14 residues. The junction had 8 bases not matched to a gene; V was cut back by 6 bases and J by 4 bases. Here the CDR3 reads CASRISGQLYGYTF. For the CDR3, the DNA is TGTGCCAGCAGGATCTCGGGACAGCTCTATGGCTACACCTTC.

The rearrangement uses TRBV7-3 and TRBJ2-1; 8 bases match TRBD2. The CDR3 sequence is 15 residues long. The ends lost 1 base at V and 9 bases at J; junction bases unmatched: 8. Germline lookup yields CDR1 SGHTA and CDR2 FQGTGA. DNA for the CDR3: TGTGCCAGCAGCTTAATCTTTAGCGGGAAGGGTGAGCAGTTCTTC. Residues: CASSLIFSGKGEQFF.

The rearrangement uses TRBV3-1 (or the pseudogene TRBV3-2) and TRBJ2-7; D is ambiguous. Looked up from germline, CDR1 is LGHDT and CDR2 is YNNKEL (reference sequence). There are 15 residues in the CDR3. The ends were cut back, 1 base at V and 2 bases at J, with 12 bases in the middle. CDR3 nucleotide sequence: TGTGCCAGCAGCCAAGCCCCCGCGGCTCCCTACGAGCAGTACTTC. Translating gives CASSQAPAAPYEQYF.

This chain connects TRBV5-4 to TRBJ1-3, with a tentative D call TRBD1 (6 bases). This CDR3 region has 16 residues. Trimming pared 4 bases from V and 1 base from J, leaving 15 bases between. CDR1 is SGHNT, CDR2 YYREEE, per germline (reference sequence). The CDR3 nucleotides are TGTGCCAGCAGCCCAGCACGGGGGGCGTCTGGAAACACCATATATTTT. Translated: CASSPARGASGNTIYF.

This chain joins TRBV14 and TRBJ1-5; 12 bases fit TRBD1. This CDR3 is 23 amino acids long. CDR1 is SGHDN, CDR2 FVKESK, per germline. V lost 1 base, J lost 0 bases, and 19 bases stayed unmatched. The DNA for the CDR3 is TGTGCCAGCAGCCAAGTGGGAGAGGGACAGGGGGCCCTACGCGCTTATAGCAATCAGCCCCAGCATTTT. Residues: CASSQVGEGQGALRAYSNQPQHF.

The chain is built from TRBV27 and TRBJ2-7; 7 bases match TRBD2. J lost 6 bases, V lost 3 bases, and 5 bases had no gene match. Germline values: CDR1 MNHEY, CDR2 SMNVEV (reference sequence). This CDR3 region has 13 residues. CDR3 nucleotides: TGTGCCAGCAGTTTCGGGACTAATCGCGAGCAGTACTTC. Translating gives CASSFGTNREQYF.

The chain employs TRBV5-1 and TRBJ1-1; TRBD1 is a possible D gene (6 bases). Looked up from germline, CDR1 is SGHRS and CDR2 is YFSETQ. Between the trimmed V and J ends, which lost 3 bases and 2 bases, there was a span of 14 bases. The CDR3 consists of 15 residues. CDR3 residues: CASSSRQDSNTEAFF. CDR3 DNA: TGCGCCAGCAGCTCTAGACAGGATTCTAACACTGAAGCTTTCTTT.

The chain is built from TRBV6-8 and TRBJ1-1, with 8 positions matching TRBD1. The CDR3 is 12 amino acids. Trimming removed 5 bases from V and 5 bases from J; junction bases left unmatched: 1. Germline V gene sequence: CDR1 MNHGY, CDR2 SAAAGT. The chain's CDR3 is CASSRDRTEAFF. CDR3 coding DNA: TGTGCCAGCAGTCGGGACAGGACTGAAGCTTTCTTT.

V gene TRBV3-1 (or the pseudogene TRBV3-2) combines with J gene TRBJ2-7, with TRBD2 identical over 12 bases. The junction had 10 bases not matched to a gene; V was cut back by 7 bases and J by 3 bases. Germline V lookup: CDR1 LGHDT, CDR2 YNNKEL (reference sequence). This CDR3 comprises 16 residues. The CDR3 DNA reads as TGTGCCAGCACTAGCGGGAGGGCCCTCACCCTCTACGAGCAGTACTTC. Translating gives CASTSGRALTLYEQYF.